This TCR beta chain was obtained from a study of T-cell memory formation after mild COVID-19. Study overall: Largely donor-specific sequence clusters came from two donors.

V was pared by 5 bases and J by 4 bases, with 11 bases between. Germline V gives CDR1 DFQATT, CDR2 SNEGSKA (reference sequence). The CDR3 sequence is 13 residues long. This clonotype was seen more than once but under ten times. 5'RACE, which relied on constant-segment primers, yielded TCR alpha and TCR beta cDNA libraries carrying sample barcodes and UMIs. One entry per CDR3 protein, called by TCRdb with MiXCR from the 5' RACE reads. The sample lists about 610,000 distinct CDR3 sequences, roughly 17% occurring once. This receptor was taken from an adult woman who had mild COVID-19 (a few samples of this study predate the infection). Cell type and time point are not known. Sequencing input: PBMCs or a T cell subset sorted from them (not recorded which). V is TRBV20-1 and J is TRBJ1-4; D remains ambiguous. CDR3 region: CSARTRLNEKLFF. The CDR3 coding sequence is TGCAGTGCTCGGACGCGACTTAATGAAAAACTGTTTTTT.